This T cell receptor (beta chain) was recorded in a study of shared clonotypes between healthy human individuals. The study's findings and limits: Blood was the sole source, and tissue repertoires probably differ. A reduction in generation probabilities was seen for non-shared clonotypes relative to those shared by all four donors. Among the subsets, naive ones generally showed larger estimated richness than memory ones.

The CDR3 sequence is 16 residues long. The V and J ends lost 7 bases and 5 bases, in that order; junction bases with no gene match: 16. CDR1 and CDR2 from the germline V gene are SGHRS and YFSETQ. Only Caucasian adults living in Nashville, Tennessee made up the donor group. About this clone itself: The antigen remains unidentified.

Method: immunoSEQ multiplex PCR; TCRdb's copy keeps in-frame clones and lacks some. The sample records more than 1.2 million clones, roughly 98.5% being singletons. Sequencing input: naive CD4+ T cells sorted from blood. Subset of the sample: CD45RA+ positively selected. The receptor was derived from a man younger than 40 in good health. The chain uses TRBV5-1 and TRBJ1-1, with TRBD1 matching 8 bases. CDR3 in amino acids: CASGSGFQGASTEAFF. The DNA of the CDR3 is TGCGCCAGCGGCTCCGGATTCCAGGGGGCGTCTACTGAAGCTTTCTTT.